This passage covers 22 T cell receptor beta chains from one sample sequenced in a study of T cells in Graves' hyperthyroidism and ophthalmopathy. Amplification yielded TCR beta CDR3 regions, with RNA transcripts as the source. The HTBI primer set served for first-round RT-PCR of the TCR CDR3. MiXCR, run by TCRdb on the multiplex PCR reads, gives a single entry per CDR3 protein. The sample holds more than 500,000 distinct CDR3 sequences, roughly 16% seen once. The sample comprised blood. These receptors were obtained from a woman aged 30 to 39 with Graves' ophthalmopathy.

This clonotype was observed a handful of times. The chain carries TRBV29-1 and TRBJ2-7; 12 bases match TRBD2. CDR1 and CDR2 from the germline V gene are SQVTM and ANQGSEA. The V gene end was trimmed by 4 bases and the J gene end by 9 bases; junction bases not matched to a gene: 4. The CDR3 is 12 amino acids. This chain's CDR3 is CSVALAGGVQYF. CDR3 bases: TGCAGCGTTGCTCTAGCGGGGGGGGTGCAGTACTTC.

This sequence joins TRBV6-1 and TRBJ1-1; D unresolved. The CDR3 totals 15 residues. Germline loops: CDR1 MNHNS, CDR2 SASEGT. V gave up 5 bases and J gave up 0 bases, with 13 bases separating them. CDR3 sequence reads: CASSPPSGVNTEAFF. CDR3 sequence (DNA): TGTGCCAGCAGTCCCCCCTCGGGAGTGAACACTGAAGCTTTCTTT.

This clonotype was counted between two and nine times. This chain joins TRBV19 and TRBJ1-4; tentatively, D is TRBD1 (5 bases). CDR1 LNHDA and CDR2 SQIVND come from the germline V gene (reference sequence). V was trimmed by 5 bases and J by 2 bases, leaving 21 bases between them. The CDR3 has 18 amino acids. The CDR3 region is CASSPRGGWAATNEKLFF. The DNA of the CDR3 is TGTGCCAGTAGTCCCCGGGGGGGATGGGCAGCCACTAATGAAAAACTGTTTTTT.

The chain employs TRBV4-3 and TRBJ2-2; TRBD1 or TRBD2 may be the D gene (5 bases each). Trimming took 2 bases from V and 9 from J, leaving 16 bases between them. CDR1 is LGHNA, CDR2 YSLEER, per germline. CDR3 length: 15 residues. Written as DNA, the CDR3 is TGCGCCAGCAGCCAATTCAGCCTGGGACCTAGGGAGCTGTTTTTT. It encodes CASSQFSLGPRELFF.

This clonotype has more than one count but fewer than ten. This sequence joins TRBV28 and TRBJ1-1, with D perhaps matching TRBD1 (6 bases). The CDR3 has 14 amino acids. Germline CDR1 and CDR2: MDHEN and SYDVKM. V was pared by 6 bases and J by 5 bases, with 16 bases between. In DNA form, the CDR3 reads TGTGCCAGCAGGGCGGGACACCCGAGGACTGAAGCTTTCTTT. As protein: CASRAGHPRTEAFF.

This clonotype showed up many times. The V call is TRBV7-8, the J call TRBJ2-7; D unclear. V was shortened by 5 bases and J by 6 bases, with 17 bases between the two germline ends. CDR3 length equals 14 residues. CDR1 is SGHVS and CDR2 is FQNEAQ in the germline V gene. CDR3 sequence (DNA): TGTGCCAGCAGCCTACTGGCGGACCTCTCCGAGCAGTACTTC. It translates to CASSLLADLSEQYF.

This clonotype was counted many times. V and J are TRBV7-2 and TRBJ1-5; no definite D call. The V gene lost 1 base and the J gene lost 5 bases, with 6 bases spanning the gap. This CDR3 is 13 amino acids long. The germline gives CDR1 SGHTA, CDR2 FQGNSA. The CDR3 coding sequence is TGTGCCAGCAGCTTAGACCCGGATCAGCCCCAGCATTTT. It translates to CASSLDPDQPQHF.

A few counts support this clonotype. This chain uses TRBV9 with TRBJ1-2; tentative D call: TRBD1 (5 bases). Germline CDR1 SGDLS, CDR2 YYNGEE. Trimming pared 0 bases from V and 6 bases from J, leaving 18 bases between. CDR3 length equals 16 residues. The CDR3 loop reads CASSVEFGGSGHGYTF. For the CDR3, the DNA is TGTGCCAGCAGCGTAGAGTTCGGAGGGTCAGGGCATGGCTACACCTTC.

This clonotype was recorded many times. This chain links TRBV30 with TRBJ1-3; unclear D gene. The CDR3 spans 12 residues. In germline, CDR1 is GTSNPN, CDR2 SVGIG (reference sequence). Trimming took off 5 bases at V and 1 base at J, with 6 bases between the two ends. The CDR3 reads CAWSSSGNTIYF. CDR3 coding DNA: TGTGCCTGGTCCTCTTCTGGAAACACCATATATTTT.

This clonotype has a handful of counts. Relative to the germline gene, one junction end is altered; a read error may explain this. This chain links TRBV10-3 with TRBJ1-1; possibly TRBD1 for D (5 bases). This CDR3 has 12 amino acids. The germline V gene has CDR1 ENHRY and CDR2 SYGVKD. The chain's CDR3 is CAVREGNTEAFF. The CDR3 region has the DNA TGTGCCGTCAGGGAGGGGAACACTGAAGCTTTCTTT.

Only a few counts were recorded for this clonotype. This may be a read error: a much more frequent sequence differs by one nucleotide. The rearrangement joins TRBV7-2 to TRBJ2-7; D possibly corresponds to TRBD2 (6 bases). Trimming took 4 bases from V and 6 from J, leaving 16 bases between them. Germline V gives CDR1 SGHTA, CDR2 FQGNSA. The CDR3 runs to 14 residues. CDR3 loop: CASSSYPGAGEQYF. The CDR3 nucleotides are TGTGCCAGCAGCTCATATCCGGGAGCCGGCGAGCAGTACTTC.

This clonotype has a count of ten or more. The CDR3 bases are TGCAGCGTTAACCAACGGGGGTCTCCGTCCTACGAGCAGTACTTC. This codes for CSVNQRGSPSYEQYF. The V and J genes are TRBV29-1 and TRBJ2-7, with D tentatively TRBD2 (6 bases). V lost 5 bases and J lost 1, with 18 bases in between. Germline CDR1 reads SQVTM; CDR2 reads ANQGSEA. The CDR3 extends over 15 amino acids.

Many counts were recorded for this clonotype. J is TRBJ2-1 and V is TRBV12-3 or TRBV12-4, with 12 bases identical to TRBD2. After removal of 6 bases from V and 2 bases from J, the junction contained 8 bases not matched to a gene. The CDR3 runs to 17 residues. CDR3 residues: CASRSSSGRAPYNEQFF. The CDR3 nucleotides read TGTGCCAGCAGGTCCTCTAGCGGGAGGGCCCCCTACAATGAGCAGTTCTTC.

This clonotype was seen ten or more times. The chain uses TRBV12-3 or TRBV12-4 and TRBJ2-7; D possibly corresponds to TRBD2 (5 bases). There are 15 residues in the CDR3. V lost 2 bases, J lost 3 bases, and 14 bases lay in between. The CDR3 DNA reads as TGTGCCAGCAGTTTACGTGGGAGCTTGAGCTACGAGCAGTACTTC. This codes for CASSLRGSLSYEQYF.

Concerning this clonotype: This may arise from a read error, as a much more abundant clone is one base away. The chain carries TRBV28 and TRBJ2-7; TRBD1 aligns across 8 bases. Trimming cost V 6 bases and J 3 bases; bases outside gene matches: 13. The CDR3 loop spans 16 amino acids. From germline, CDR1 is MDHEN and CDR2 SYDVKM. DNA of the CDR3: TGTGCCAGCAGGGCCCAGGACAGGGCCCGTTACTACGAGCAGTACTTC. Translation: CASRAQDRARYYEQYF. Full variable domain (remainder filled in from reference TRBV28 and TRBJ2-7): DVKVTQSSRYLVKRTGEKVFLECVQDMDHENMFWYRQDPGLGLRLIYFSYDVKMKEKGDIPEGYSVSREKKERFSLILESASTNQTSMYLCASRAQDRARYYEQYFGPGTRLTVT.

This clonotype appeared many times. This chain links TRBV20-1 with TRBJ2-3, with 10 bases identical to TRBD2. This CDR3 has 22 amino acids. V lost 0 bases, J lost 1 base, and 22 bases stayed unmatched. Germline V gene lookup returns CDR1 DFQATT and CDR2 SNEGSKA (reference sequence). The CDR3 DNA is TGCAGTGCTAGAGATCGGCAGGAAGAGCGCCTAGTAACTAGCGGGGGCACAGATACGCAGTATTTT. Its translation: CSARDRQEERLVTSGGTDTQYF.

This clonotype was counted ten times or more. The chain has TRBV5-1 and TRBJ2-1; D unclear. This CDR3 comprises 14 residues. CDR1 and CDR2 (germline): SGHRS, YFSETQ. Between the trimmed V and J ends, which lost 0 bases and 3 bases, there was a span of 7 bases. CDR3 loop: CASSLARGYNEQFF. The CDR3 nucleotides read TGCGCCAGCAGCTTGGCCCGAGGCTACAATGAGCAGTTCTTC.

This clonotype was found a few times. This chain uses TRBV20-1 with TRBJ1-2; the match to TRBD1 covers 8 bases. The CDR3 consists of 16 residues. Germline CDR1 reads DFQATT; CDR2 reads SNEGSKA (reference sequence). Trimming at V came to 5 bases and at J to 6 bases, leaving 17 bases not matched to a gene. The CDR3 sequence is CSAWGQVWLPMDGYTF. The CDR3 DNA follows: TGCAGTGCTTGGGGACAGGTTTGGCTCCCCATGGATGGCTACACCTTC.

This clonotype has at least ten counts. The chain couples TRBV28 to TRBJ2-7; 8 bases fit TRBD1. The germline CDR1 and CDR2 sequences are MDHEN and SYDVKM. J was trimmed by 7 bases and V by 3 bases; bases with no gene match: 8. This CDR3 is built from 14 residues. The CDR3 loop is CASSFGQGAGEQYF. The CDR3, as DNA: TGTGCCAGCAGTTTCGGCCAGGGGGCGGGGGAGCAGTACTTC.

The chain combines TRBV20-1 with TRBJ2-3, with no clear D. The V end lost 6 bases, the J end lost 5 bases, and 12 bases lay between the germline ends. The CDR3 contains 12 residues. CDR1 and CDR2 (germline): DFQATT, SNEGSKA (reference sequence). The CDR3 here is CSAPIKQDTQYF. In DNA form, the CDR3 reads TGCAGTGCCCCCATCAAGCAAGATACGCAGTATTTT.

Many counts were recorded for this clonotype. This sequence joins TRBV28 and TRBJ1-1, with 7 bases fitting TRBD1. Germline V gene sequence: CDR1 MDHEN, CDR2 SYDVKM. Trimming took 5 bases from V and 1 from J; bases not matched to a gene: 4. This CDR3 comprises 14 residues. The DNA of the CDR3 is TGTGCCAGCAGTCAGACAGGGTGGAACACTGAAGCTTTCTTT. Residues: CASSQTGWNTEAFF.

The chain uses TRBV27 and TRBJ1-1; 7 bases match TRBD1. Germline lookup yields CDR1 MNHEY and CDR2 SMNVEV (reference sequence). With 8 bases clipped from V and 5 bases from J, the junction kept 11 bases outside the gene matches. The CDR3 runs 14 residues. The CDR3 DNA is TGTGCCAGCCTCCCCCTACAGGGGAGGACTGAAGCTTTCTTT. Its protein is CASLPLQGRTEAFF.